These 9 T cell receptor beta chains originate from one sample sequenced in a study of CD8 T cells in ankylosing spondylitis (dated by TCRdb to about 2017). The library was prepared using 5' RACE. Sequencing took place on an Illumina HiSeq 2500. Starting from the raw public reads, TCRdb applied fastp trimming at Q25, assembled clones with MiXCR and retained in-frame beta chains. Duplicate CDR3 protein sequences are folded into a single record with the most common DNA and genes. The sample contains around 340,000 distinct CDR3 sequences, about 15% of them found a single time. The ten most abundant clones make up approximately 1% of the sample. Sequencing was performed on blood, either unsorted or a sorted T cell fraction (not recorded which). Receptor source: a male donor with ankylosing spondylitis or in good health (not recorded which).

Ten or more counts support this clonotype. This rearrangement joins TRBV12-3 or TRBV12-4 to TRBJ2-5; D is possibly TRBD1 (6 bases). V lost 7 bases, J lost 1 base, and 13 bases lay in between. CDR3 size: 14 residues. The CDR3 sequence: CASIPDSSQETQYF. The CDR3 nucleotides are TGTGCCAGCATTCCGGACAGCTCCCAAGAGACCCAGTACTTC.

This clonotype occurred a few times. J is TRBJ2-1 and V is TRBV24-1; TRBD1 matches at 7 bases. The CDR3 runs to 15 residues. Germline CDR1 and CDR2: KGHDR and SFDVKD. V gave up 4 bases and J gave up 9 bases; unmatched junction bases: 11. As DNA, the CDR3 is TGTGCCACCAGTGACCCGGCAACAGGGGATACTGAGCAGTTCTTC. Protein sequence: CATSDPATGDTEQFF.

The chain combines TRBV3-1 with TRBJ2-5; D is possibly TRBD1 (6 bases). This CDR3 is 14 amino acids long. Per the germline V gene, CDR1 is LGHDT and CDR2 is YNNKEL (reference sequence). V was cut by 1 base and J by 3 bases, with 9 bases left in between. CDR3 in DNA: TGTGCCAGCAGCCAAGGGACAGCCGAAGAGACCCAGTACTTC. Its protein is CASSQGTAEETQYF.

There are a few counts of this clonotype. The CDR3 region is CASTFGLAGADTQYF. DNA of the CDR3: TGTGCCAGCACCTTTGGACTAGCGGGGGCAGATACGCAGTATTTT. The V gene is TRBV6-1, the J gene TRBJ2-3; TRBD2 matches at 13 bases. Germline assignment: CDR1 MNHNS and CDR2 SASEGT. With V trimmed by 7 bases and J by 4 bases, 5 bases remained unmatched. CDR3 length: 15 residues.

The chain combines TRBV5-1 with TRBJ2-2; D is possibly TRBD1 (7 bases). V dropped 0 bases and J dropped 4 bases, with 16 bases sitting between them. Germline lookup yields CDR1 SGHRS and CDR2 YFSETQ. The CDR3 length is 17 residues. CDR3 coding DNA: TGCGCCAGCAGCTTGGGCCCCTTCCAGGGGGGCACCGGGGAGCTGTTTTTT. Its protein product is CASSLGPFQGGTGELFF. Full variable domain (rest looked up from reference TRBV5-1 and TRBJ2-2): KAGVTQTPRYLIKTRGQQVTLSCSPISGHRSVSWYQQTPGQGLQFLFEYFSETQRNKGNFPGRFSGRQFSNSRSEMNVSTLELGDSALYLCASSLGPFQGGTGELFFGEGSRLTVL.

V is TRBV20-1 and J is TRBJ2-7, with a tentative D call TRBD2 (5 bases). Trimming took 1 base from V and 6 from J, leaving 16 bases between them. CDR3 length: 14 residues. Germline CDR1 reads DFQATT; CDR2 reads SNEGSKA (reference sequence). CDR3 residues: CSARATVRDGEQYF. The CDR3 DNA reads TGCAGTGCTAGAGCCACCGTTCGGGATGGCGAGCAGTACTTC.

This clonotype appeared a few times. V usage is TRBV3-1 and J usage is TRBJ2-3; no clear D gene. The CDR3 loop spans 15 amino acids. Germline V gene lookup returns CDR1 LGHDT and CDR2 YNNKEL (reference sequence). The V gene lost 3 bases and the J gene lost 4 bases, with 14 bases spanning the gap. CDR3 sequence reads: CASSQPSVGADTQYF. For the CDR3, the DNA is TGTGCCAGCAGCCAGCCCTCCGTTGGGGCAGATACGCAGTATTTT.

This clonotype was recorded a few times. This chain joins TRBV11-2 and TRBJ1-1; 7 bases are a match to TRBD1. The CDR3 has 15 residues. Germline CDR1 reads SGHAT; CDR2 reads FQNNGV. Losses at the gene ends were 5 bases for V and 4 bases for J; bases not matched to a gene: 10. The CDR3 DNA follows: TGTGCCAGCAGCCCTGAGGGGGCCGTAGGCACTGAAGCTTTCTTT. This codes for CASSPEGAVGTEAFF.

This clonotype showed up many times. The gene calls are TRBV5-1 and TRBJ2-3; D is tentatively TRBD1 or TRBD2 (5 bases each). The CDR3 runs to 14 residues. Germline-derived CDR1 and CDR2 are SGHRS and YFSETQ. Trimming cost V 4 bases and J 1 base, with 10 bases left between them. CDR3 nucleotide sequence: TGCGCCAGCAGCGCGACGGGGCGCACAGATACGCAGTATTTT. Translation: CASSATGRTDTQYF.